This T cell receptor beta chain was sequenced in a study of T-cell reconstitution after alpha-beta-depleted transplantation in children. V lost 2 bases and J lost 3, with 15 bases in between. The CDR3 has 15 amino acids. Germline CDR1 reads DFQATT; CDR2 reads SNEGSKA (reference sequence). For TCRbeta, the library was prepared with unique molecular identifiers. TCRdb passed the PCR reads through MiXCR, listing each CDR3 protein once. In the table there are nearly 550,000 distinct CDR3 sequences, 15% to 20% of which are singletons. Only a few counts were recorded for this clonotype. The specimen comprised PBMCs from the stem cell graft donor, sampled from the stem cell graft. The chain recombines TRBV20-1 with TRBJ2-3, with D perhaps TRBD2 (6 bases). This receptor was obtained from a human donor who donated a stem cell graft to a child with acute lymphoblastic leukemia. The CDR3 DNA is TGCAGTGCTAGACGGGACGGGAGATTGACAGATACGCAGTATTTT. It specifies CSARRDGRLTDTQYF.